Following are 9 T cell receptor beta chains from one sample sequenced in a study of siplizumab effects on memory and regulatory T cells. The method was immunoSEQ multiplex PCR; TCRdb's version includes in-frame clones alone and lacks a portion of them. This table holds approximately 65,000 clones, around 80% found once. Sequenced sample: memory CD4+ T cells sorted from blood. All receptors come from a human donor in good health.

CDR3 sequence: CASSLVMSGSEKLFF. The CDR3 DNA sequence: TGTGCCAGCAGCTTAGTTATGAGTGGCAGCGAAAAACTGTTTTTT. The V gene is TRBV7-9, the J gene TRBJ1-4, with D hard to call. V gave up 1 base and J gave up 8 bases, with 14 bases separating them. The CDR3 is 15 amino acids. CDR1 SEHNR and CDR2 FQNEAQ come from the germline V gene (reference sequence).

The V and J genes are TRBV10-3 and TRBJ2-7, with D perhaps TRBD1 (6 bases). Trimming removed 2 bases at V and 4 bases at J, with 6 bases between. CDR1 and CDR2 from the germline V gene are ENHRY and SYGVKD. The CDR3 covers 12 residues. The CDR3 reads CAISEGQYEQYF. In DNA form, the CDR3 reads TGTGCCATCAGTGAGGGACAGTACGAGCAGTACTTC.

The rearrangement links TRBV7-7 to TRBJ2-5, with TRBD1 identical over 7 bases. The CDR3 extends over 13 amino acids. The V gene end was trimmed by 5 bases and the J gene end by 7 bases; junction bases not matched to a gene: 7. The germline gives CDR1 SSHAT, CDR2 FNYEAQ (reference sequence). The chain's CDR3 is CASSRDREGTQYF. The CDR3 DNA follows: TGTGCCAGCAGCCGTGACAGGGAAGGGACCCAGTACTTC.

To note about this clone: A junction boundary mismatches the germline segment, possibly from a read error. The V and J genes are TRBV10-3 and TRBJ1-2, with a possible D match to TRBD1 (6 bases). Germline V CDR1 and CDR2: ENHRY, SYGVKD. The CDR3 runs to 12 residues. The CDR3 DNA follows: TGTGCAATCAGTGAAGTTCCACGGGGGCTAACCTTC. Protein product: CAISEVPRGLTF.

The chain couples TRBV6-6 to TRBJ1-5; tentative D call: TRBD1 (5 bases). The CDR3 extends over 15 amino acids. The V gene's germline CDR1 is MNHNY and CDR2 SVGAGI (reference sequence). The V end lost 1 base, the J end lost 5 bases, and 12 bases lay between the germline ends. The CDR3 coding sequence is TGTGCCAGCAGTTACTTTGCGGGCAGGGATCAGCCCCAGCATTTT. It specifies CASSYFAGRDQPQHF.

J is TRBJ1-1 and V is TRBV30; D gene ambiguous. From germline, CDR1 is GTSNPN and CDR2 SVGIG (reference sequence). The CDR3 contains 16 residues. V was pared by 0 bases and J by 0 bases, with 14 bases between. The CDR3 nucleotides read TGTGCCTGGAGTGTTGGTTCGGTGTTGGTGAACACTGAAGCTTTCTTT. Residues: CAWSVGSVLVNTEAFF.

This clone appeared a single time. The chain employs TRBV27 and TRBJ2-3, with 10 nucleotides matching TRBD1. Germline V gene data show CDR1 as MNHEY and CDR2 as SMNVEV (reference sequence). This CDR3 contains 14 residues. With V trimmed by 4 bases and J by 4 bases, 2 bases remained unmatched. This CDR3 reads CASSWDRGSDTQYF. The CDR3 region has the DNA TGTGCCAGCAGTTGGGACAGGGGCTCAGATACGCAGTATTTT.

V gene TRBV6-6 combines with J gene TRBJ1-2, with D perhaps matching TRBD1 (5 bases). Trimming took off 8 bases at V and 0 bases at J, with 13 bases between the two ends. The CDR3 is made up of 14 amino acids. Per the germline V gene, CDR1 is MNHNY and CDR2 is SVGAGI (reference sequence). Here the CDR3 DNA reads TGTGCCAGCTCAATACGAGGGGCTAACTATGGCTACACCTTC. It specifies CASSIRGANYGYTF.

This CDR3 is CASSSGRNSGNTIYF. In DNA, the CDR3 is TGTGCCAGCAGCTCGGGACGGAACTCTGGAAACACCATATATTTT. V and J are TRBV7-2 and TRBJ1-3; maybe TRBD1 (5 bases). Germline lookup yields CDR1 SGHTA and CDR2 FQGNSA. The CDR3 covers 15 residues. V dropped 4 bases and J dropped 0 bases, with 10 bases sitting between them.